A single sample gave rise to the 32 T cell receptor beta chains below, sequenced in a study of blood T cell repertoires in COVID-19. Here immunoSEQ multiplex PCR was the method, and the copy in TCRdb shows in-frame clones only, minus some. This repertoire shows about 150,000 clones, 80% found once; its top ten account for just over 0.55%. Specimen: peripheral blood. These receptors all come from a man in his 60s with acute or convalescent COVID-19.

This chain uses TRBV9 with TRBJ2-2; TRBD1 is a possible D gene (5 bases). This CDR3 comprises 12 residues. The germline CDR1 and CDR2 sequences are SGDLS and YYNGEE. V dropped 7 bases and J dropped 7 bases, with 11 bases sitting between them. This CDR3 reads CASGQGGGELFF. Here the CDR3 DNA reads TGTGCCAGCGGCCAGGGTGGCGGGGAGCTGTTTTTT.

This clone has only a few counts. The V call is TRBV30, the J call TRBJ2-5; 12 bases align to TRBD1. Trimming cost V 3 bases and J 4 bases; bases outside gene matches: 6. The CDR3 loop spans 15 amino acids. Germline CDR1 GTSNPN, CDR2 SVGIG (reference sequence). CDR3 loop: CAWSLGQGARETQYF. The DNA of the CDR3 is TGTGCCTGGAGCCTGGGACAGGGGGCGAGAGAGACCCAGTACTTC.

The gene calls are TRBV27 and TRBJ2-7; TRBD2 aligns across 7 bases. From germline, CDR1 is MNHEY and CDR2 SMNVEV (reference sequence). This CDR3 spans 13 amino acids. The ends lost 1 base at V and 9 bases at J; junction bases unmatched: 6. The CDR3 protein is CASSLFLGGWQYF. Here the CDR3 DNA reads TGTGCCAGCAGTTTATTTTTGGGGGGGTGGCAGTACTTC.

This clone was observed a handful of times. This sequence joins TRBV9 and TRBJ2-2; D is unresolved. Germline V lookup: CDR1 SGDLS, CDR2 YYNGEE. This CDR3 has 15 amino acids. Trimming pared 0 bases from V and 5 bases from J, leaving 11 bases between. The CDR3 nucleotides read TGTGCCAGCAGCGTAGACGACCCCAGGACCGGGGAGCTGTTTTTT. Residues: CASSVDDPRTGELFF.

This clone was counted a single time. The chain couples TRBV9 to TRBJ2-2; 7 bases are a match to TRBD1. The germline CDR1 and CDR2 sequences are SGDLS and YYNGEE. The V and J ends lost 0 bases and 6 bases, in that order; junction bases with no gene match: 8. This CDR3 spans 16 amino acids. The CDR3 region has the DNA TGTGCCAGCAGCGTAGGGGCAGGGGGTAGGGCCGGGGAGCTGTTTTTT. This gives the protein CASSVGAGGRAGELFF.

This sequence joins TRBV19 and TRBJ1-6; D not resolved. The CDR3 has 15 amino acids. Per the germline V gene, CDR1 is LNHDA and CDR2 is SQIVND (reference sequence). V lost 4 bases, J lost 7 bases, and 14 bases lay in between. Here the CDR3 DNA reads TGTGCCAGTAGTACTCCAGATACGCCGAATTCACCCCTCCACTTT. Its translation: CASSTPDTPNSPLHF.

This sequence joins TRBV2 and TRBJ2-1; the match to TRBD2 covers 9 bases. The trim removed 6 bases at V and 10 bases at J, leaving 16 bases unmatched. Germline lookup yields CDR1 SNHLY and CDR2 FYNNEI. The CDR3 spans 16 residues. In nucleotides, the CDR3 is TGTGCCAGCAGCAAAAACATAGCGGGAGTTTCGGACGAGCAGTTCTTC. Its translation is CASSKNIAGVSDEQFF.

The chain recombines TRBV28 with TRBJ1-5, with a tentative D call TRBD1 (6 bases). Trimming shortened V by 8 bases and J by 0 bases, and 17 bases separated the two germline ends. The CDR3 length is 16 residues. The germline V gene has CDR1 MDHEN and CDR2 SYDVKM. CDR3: CASSQTGVYSNQPQHF. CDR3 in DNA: TGTGCCAGCTCGCAGACAGGAGTCTATAGCAATCAGCCCCAGCATTTT.

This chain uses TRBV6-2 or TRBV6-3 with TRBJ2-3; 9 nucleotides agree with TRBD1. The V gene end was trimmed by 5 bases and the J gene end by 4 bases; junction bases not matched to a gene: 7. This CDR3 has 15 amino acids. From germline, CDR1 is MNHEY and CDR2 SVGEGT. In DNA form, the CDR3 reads TGTGCCAGCAGTGGATACAGGGGGCAAGCAGATACGCAGTATTTT. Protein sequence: CASSGYRGQADTQYF.

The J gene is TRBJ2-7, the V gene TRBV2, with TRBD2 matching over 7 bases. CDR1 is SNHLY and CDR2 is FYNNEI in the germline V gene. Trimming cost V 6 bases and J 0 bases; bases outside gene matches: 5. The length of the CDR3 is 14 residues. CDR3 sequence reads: CASRAGPSSYEQYF. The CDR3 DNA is TGTGCCAGCAGAGCGGGACCGAGCTCCTACGAGCAGTACTTC.

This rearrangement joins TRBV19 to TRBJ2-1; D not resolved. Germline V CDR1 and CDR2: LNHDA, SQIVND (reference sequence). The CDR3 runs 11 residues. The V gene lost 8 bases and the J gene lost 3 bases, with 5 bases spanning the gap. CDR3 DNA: TGTGCCAGTCTCCTCTACAATGAGCAGTTCTTC. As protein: CASLLYNEQFF.

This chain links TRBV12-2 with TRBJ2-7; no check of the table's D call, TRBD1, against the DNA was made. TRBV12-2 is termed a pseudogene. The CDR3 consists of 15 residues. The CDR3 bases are TGTGCAAGTCGCTTTCCCGAGGACATGCCCTACGAGCAGTACTTC. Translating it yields CASRFPEDMPYEQYF.

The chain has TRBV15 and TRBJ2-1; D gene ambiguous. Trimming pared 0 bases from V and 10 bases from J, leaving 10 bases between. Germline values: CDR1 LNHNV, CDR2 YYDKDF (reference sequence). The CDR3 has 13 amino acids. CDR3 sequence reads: CATSRDIQAEQFF. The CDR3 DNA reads TGTGCCACCAGCAGAGATATCCAGGCCGAGCAGTTCTTC. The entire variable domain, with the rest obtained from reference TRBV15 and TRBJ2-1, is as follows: DAMVIQNPRYQVTQFGKPVTLSCSQTLNHNVMYWYQQKSSQAPKLLFHYYDKDFNNEADTPDNFQSRRPNTSFCFLDIRSPGLGDTAMYLCATSRDIQAEQFFGPGTRLTVL.

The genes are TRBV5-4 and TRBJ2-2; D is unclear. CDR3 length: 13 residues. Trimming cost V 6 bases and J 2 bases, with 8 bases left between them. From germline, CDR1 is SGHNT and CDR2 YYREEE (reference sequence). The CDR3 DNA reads TGTGCCAGCACCCTCGTTAACACCGGGGAGCTGTTTTTT. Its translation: CASTLVNTGELFF.

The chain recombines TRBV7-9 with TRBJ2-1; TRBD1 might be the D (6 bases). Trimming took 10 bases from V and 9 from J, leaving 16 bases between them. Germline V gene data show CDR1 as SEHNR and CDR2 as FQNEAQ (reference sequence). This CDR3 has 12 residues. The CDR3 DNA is TGTGCCACCCCGGGGTTCAGGGGTGAGCAGTTCTTC. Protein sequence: CATPGFRGEQFF.

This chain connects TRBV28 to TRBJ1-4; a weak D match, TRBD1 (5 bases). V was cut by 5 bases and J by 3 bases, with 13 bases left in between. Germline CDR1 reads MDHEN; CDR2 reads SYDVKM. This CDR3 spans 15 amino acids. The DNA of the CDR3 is TGTGCCAGCAGTCTCTCGGGGGGGTCTAATGAAAAACTGTTTTTT. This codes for CASSLSGGSNEKLFF. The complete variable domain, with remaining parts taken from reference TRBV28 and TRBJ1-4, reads DVKVTQSSRYLVKRTGEKVFLECVQDMDHENMFWYRQDPGLGLRLIYFSYDVKMKEKGDIPEGYSVSREKKERFSLILESASTNQTSMYLCASSLSGGSNEKLFFGSGTQLSVL.

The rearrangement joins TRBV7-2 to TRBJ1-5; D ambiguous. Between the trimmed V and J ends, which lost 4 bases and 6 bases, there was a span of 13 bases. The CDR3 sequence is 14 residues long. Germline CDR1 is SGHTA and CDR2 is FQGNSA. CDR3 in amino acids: CASSWAEGSQPQHF. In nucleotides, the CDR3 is TGTGCCAGCAGCTGGGCAGAGGGCAGTCAGCCCCAGCATTTT. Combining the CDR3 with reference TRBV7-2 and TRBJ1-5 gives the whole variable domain GAGVSQSPSNKVTEKGKDVELRCDPISGHTALYWYRQSLGQGLEFLIYFQGNSAPDKSGLPSDRFSAERTGGSVSTLTIQRTQQEDSAVYLCASSWAEGSQPQHFGDGTRLSIL.

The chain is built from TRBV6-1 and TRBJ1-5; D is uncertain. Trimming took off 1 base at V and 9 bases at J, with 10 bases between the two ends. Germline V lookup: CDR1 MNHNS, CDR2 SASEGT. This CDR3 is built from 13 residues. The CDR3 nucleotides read TGTGCCAGCAGTGAAGAGCGTGACGGGCCCCAGCATTTT. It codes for CASSEERDGPQHF.

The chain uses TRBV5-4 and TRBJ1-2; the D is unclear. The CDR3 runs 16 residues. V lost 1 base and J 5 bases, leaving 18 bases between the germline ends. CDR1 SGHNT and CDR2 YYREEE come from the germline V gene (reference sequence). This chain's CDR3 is CASSLYVTPSAYGYTF. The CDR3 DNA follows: TGTGCCAGCAGCTTGTACGTGACTCCATCCGCATATGGCTACACCTTC.

The CDR3 sequence: CASSKYGQGPNYGYTF. The CDR3 DNA follows: TGTGCCAGTAGTAAATACGGCCAGGGCCCCAACTATGGCTACACCTTC. The V and J genes are TRBV19 and TRBJ1-2; D perhaps matches TRBD1 (5 bases). With 4 bases removed from V and 2 bases from J, the gap between germline ends came to 17 bases. Germline V gene sequence: CDR1 LNHDA, CDR2 SQIVND (reference sequence). The CDR3 runs 16 residues.

CDR3 in amino acids: CAISGDRANQPQHF. In DNA, the CDR3 is TGTGCCATCAGTGGAGACAGGGCTAATCAGCCCCAGCATTTT. The chain carries TRBV10-3 and TRBJ1-5; 7 positions agree with TRBD1. CDR3 length: 14 amino acids. Germline-derived CDR1 and CDR2 are ENHRY and SYGVKD. J gave up 4 bases and V 4 bases, and 4 bases lay outside the gene matches.

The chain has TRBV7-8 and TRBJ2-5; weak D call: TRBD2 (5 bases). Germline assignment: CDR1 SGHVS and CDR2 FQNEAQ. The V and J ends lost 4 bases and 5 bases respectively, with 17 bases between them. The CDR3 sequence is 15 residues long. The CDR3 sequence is CASSSRRLAWETQYF. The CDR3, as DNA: TGTGCCAGCAGCTCCAGGAGGCTAGCTTGGGAGACCCAGTACTTC.

The CDR3 reads CASSGKRGAYEQYF. The CDR3 nucleotides read TGTGCCAGCAGCGGGAAGCGGGGGGCCTACGAGCAGTACTTC. This chain uses TRBV5-4 with TRBJ2-7, with 9 bases fitting TRBD2. The CDR3 consists of 14 residues. Looked up from germline, CDR1 is SGHNT and CDR2 is YYREEE (reference sequence). V lost 4 bases to trimming and J lost 2 bases; unmatched junction nucleotides: 4.

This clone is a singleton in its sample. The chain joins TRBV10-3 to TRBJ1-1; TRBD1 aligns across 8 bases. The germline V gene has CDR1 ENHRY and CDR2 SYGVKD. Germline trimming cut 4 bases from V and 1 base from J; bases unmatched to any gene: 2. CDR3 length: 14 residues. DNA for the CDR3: TGTGCCATCAGTGGGGACAGGAAGAACACTGAAGCTTTCTTT. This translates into CAISGDRKNTEAFF.

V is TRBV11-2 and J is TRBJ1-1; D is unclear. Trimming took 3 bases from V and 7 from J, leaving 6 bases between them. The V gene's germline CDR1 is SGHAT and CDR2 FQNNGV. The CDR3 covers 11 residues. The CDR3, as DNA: TGTGCCAGCAGCTTCTCCGGTGAAGCTTTCTTT. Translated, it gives CASSFSGEAFF.

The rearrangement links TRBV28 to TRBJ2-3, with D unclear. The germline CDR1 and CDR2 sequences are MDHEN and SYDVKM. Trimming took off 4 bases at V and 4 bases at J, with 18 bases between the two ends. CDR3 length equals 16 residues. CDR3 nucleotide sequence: TGTGCCAGCAGTTCCAGCTCGGAGAGCTGGGCAGATACGCAGTATTTT. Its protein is CASSSSSESWADTQYF.

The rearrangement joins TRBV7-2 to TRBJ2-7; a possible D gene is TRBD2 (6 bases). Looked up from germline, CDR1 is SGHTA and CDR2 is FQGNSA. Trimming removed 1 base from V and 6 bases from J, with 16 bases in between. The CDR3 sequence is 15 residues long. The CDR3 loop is CASSLEVLTGGEQYF. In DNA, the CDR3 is TGTGCCAGCAGCTTAGAGGTCCTCACCGGGGGCGAGCAGTACTTC.

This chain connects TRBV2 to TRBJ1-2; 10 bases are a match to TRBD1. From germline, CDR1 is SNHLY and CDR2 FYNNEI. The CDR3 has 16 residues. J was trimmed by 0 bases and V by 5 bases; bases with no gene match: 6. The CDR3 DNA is TGTGCCAGCAGTTACCCGGGACAGGGGCCTAACTATGGCTACACCTTC. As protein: CASSYPGQGPNYGYTF.

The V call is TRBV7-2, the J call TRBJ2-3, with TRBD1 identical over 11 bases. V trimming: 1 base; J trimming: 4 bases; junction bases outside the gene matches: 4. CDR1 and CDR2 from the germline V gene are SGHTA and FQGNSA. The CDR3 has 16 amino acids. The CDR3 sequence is CASSLGPGQGADTQYF. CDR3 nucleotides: TGTGCCAGCAGCTTAGGACCGGGACAGGGGGCAGATACGCAGTATTTT. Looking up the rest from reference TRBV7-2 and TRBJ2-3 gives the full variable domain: GAGVSQSPSNKVTEKGKDVELRCDPISGHTALYWYRQSLGQGLEFLIYFQGNSAPDKSGLPSDRFSAERTGGSVSTLTIQRTQQEDSAVYLCASSLGPGQGADTQYFGPGTRLTVL.

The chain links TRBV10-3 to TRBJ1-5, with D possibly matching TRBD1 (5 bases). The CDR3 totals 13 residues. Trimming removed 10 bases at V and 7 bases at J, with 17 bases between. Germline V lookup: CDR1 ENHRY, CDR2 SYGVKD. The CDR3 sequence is CATSSGSGQPQHF. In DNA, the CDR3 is TGTGCCACATCGAGTGGCTCAGGGCAGCCCCAGCATTTT.

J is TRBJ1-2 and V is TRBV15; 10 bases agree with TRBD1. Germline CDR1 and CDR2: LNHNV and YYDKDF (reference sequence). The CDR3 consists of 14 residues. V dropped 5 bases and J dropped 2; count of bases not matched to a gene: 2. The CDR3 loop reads CATSGGQGNYGYTF. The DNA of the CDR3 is TGTGCCACCAGCGGGGGACAGGGGAACTATGGCTACACCTTC.

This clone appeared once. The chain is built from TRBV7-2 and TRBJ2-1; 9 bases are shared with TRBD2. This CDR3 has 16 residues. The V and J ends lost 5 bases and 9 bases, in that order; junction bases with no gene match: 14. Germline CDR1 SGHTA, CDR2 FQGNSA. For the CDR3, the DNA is TGTGCCAGCAGCCTTCTAGCGGGGTCCCTTAAGGGTGAGCAGTTCTTC. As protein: CASSLLAGSLKGEQFF.